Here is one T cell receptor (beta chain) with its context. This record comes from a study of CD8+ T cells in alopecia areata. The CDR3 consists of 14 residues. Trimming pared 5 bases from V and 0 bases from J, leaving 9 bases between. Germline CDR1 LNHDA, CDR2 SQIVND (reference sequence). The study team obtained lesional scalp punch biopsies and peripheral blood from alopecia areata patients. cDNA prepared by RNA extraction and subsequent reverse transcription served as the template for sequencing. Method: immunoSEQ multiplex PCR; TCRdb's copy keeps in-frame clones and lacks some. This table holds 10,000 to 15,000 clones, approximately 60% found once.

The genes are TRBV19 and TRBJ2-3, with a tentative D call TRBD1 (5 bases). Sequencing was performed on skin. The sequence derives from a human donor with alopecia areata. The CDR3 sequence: CASSPWGSTDTQYF. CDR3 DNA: TGTGCCAGTAGTCCCTGGGGCAGCACAGATACGCAGTATTTT.